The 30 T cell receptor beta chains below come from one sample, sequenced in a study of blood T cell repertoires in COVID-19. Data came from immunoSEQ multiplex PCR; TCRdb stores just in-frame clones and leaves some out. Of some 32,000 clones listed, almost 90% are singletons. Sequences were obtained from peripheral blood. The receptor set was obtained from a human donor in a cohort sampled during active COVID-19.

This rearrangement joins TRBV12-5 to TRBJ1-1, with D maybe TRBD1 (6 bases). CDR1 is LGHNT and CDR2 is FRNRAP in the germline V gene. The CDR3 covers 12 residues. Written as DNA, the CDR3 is TGTGCCCGGGCAGGGGCGAACACTGAAGCTTTCTTT. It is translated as CARAGANTEAFF.

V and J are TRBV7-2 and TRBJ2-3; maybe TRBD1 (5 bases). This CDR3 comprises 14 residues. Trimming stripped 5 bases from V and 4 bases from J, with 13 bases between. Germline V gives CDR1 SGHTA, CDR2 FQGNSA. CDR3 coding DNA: TGTGCCAGCAGCCCTGTTGTGGGGCCAGATACGCAGTATTTT. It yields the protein CASSPVVGPDTQYF.

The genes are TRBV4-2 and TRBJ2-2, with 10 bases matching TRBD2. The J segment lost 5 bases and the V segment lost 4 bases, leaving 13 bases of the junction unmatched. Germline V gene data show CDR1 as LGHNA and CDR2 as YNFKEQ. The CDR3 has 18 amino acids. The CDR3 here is CASSPGLIAGGQTGELFF. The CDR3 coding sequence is TGTGCCAGCAGCCCTGGACTTATAGCGGGGGGTCAGACCGGGGAGCTGTTTTTT.

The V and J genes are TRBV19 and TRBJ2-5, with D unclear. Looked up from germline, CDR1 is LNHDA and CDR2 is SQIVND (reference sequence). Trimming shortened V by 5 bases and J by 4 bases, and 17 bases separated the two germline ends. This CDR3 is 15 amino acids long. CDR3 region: CASSESWLSGETQYF. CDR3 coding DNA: TGTGCCAGTAGTGAAAGCTGGCTATCGGGAGAGACCCAGTACTTC.

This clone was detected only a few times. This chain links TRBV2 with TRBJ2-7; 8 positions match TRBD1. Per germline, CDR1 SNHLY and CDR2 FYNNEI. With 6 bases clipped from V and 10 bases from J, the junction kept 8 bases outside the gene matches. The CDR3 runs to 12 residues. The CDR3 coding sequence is TGTGCCAGCAGGGGGCCGGGACAGGATCAGTACTTC. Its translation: CASRGPGQDQYF.

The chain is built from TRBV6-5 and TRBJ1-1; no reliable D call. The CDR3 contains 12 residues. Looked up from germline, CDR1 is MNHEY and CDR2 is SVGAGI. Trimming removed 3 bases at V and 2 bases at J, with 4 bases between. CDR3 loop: CASSYSNTEAFF. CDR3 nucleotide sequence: TGTGCCAGCAGTTATTCAAACACTGAAGCTTTCTTT.

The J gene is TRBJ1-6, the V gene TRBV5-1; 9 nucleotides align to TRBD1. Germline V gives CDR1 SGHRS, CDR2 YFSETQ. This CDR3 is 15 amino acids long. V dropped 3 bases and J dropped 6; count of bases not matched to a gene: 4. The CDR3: CASSSDRGTNSPLHF. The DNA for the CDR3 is TGCGCCAGCAGCTCAGACAGGGGGACTAATTCACCCCTCCACTTT.

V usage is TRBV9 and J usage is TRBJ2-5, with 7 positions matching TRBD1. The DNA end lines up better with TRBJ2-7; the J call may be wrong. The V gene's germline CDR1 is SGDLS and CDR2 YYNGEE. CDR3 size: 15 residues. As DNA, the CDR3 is TGTGCCAGCAGCGTAGAACCACAGGGGACCTACGAGCAGTACTTC. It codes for CASSVEPQGTYEQYF.

The CDR3 protein is CASSLDGRRGTDTQYF. In nucleotides, the CDR3 is TGTGCCAGCAGCTTAGATGGTAGGAGGGGCACAGATACGCAGTATTTT. V and J are TRBV11-3 and TRBJ2-3, with D perhaps matching TRBD2 (6 bases). The germline CDR1 and CDR2 sequences are SGHNT and YENEEA. V lost 0 bases and J lost 1, with 11 bases in between. CDR3 length equals 16 residues.

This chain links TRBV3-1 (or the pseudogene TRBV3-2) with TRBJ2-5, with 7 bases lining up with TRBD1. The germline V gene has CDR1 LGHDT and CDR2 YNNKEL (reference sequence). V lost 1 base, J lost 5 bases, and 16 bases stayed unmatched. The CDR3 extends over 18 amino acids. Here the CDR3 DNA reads TGTGCCAGCAGCCAAGGGAGGTCGCAGGGGGACCCATGGGAGACCCAGTACTTC. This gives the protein CASSQGRSQGDPWETQYF.

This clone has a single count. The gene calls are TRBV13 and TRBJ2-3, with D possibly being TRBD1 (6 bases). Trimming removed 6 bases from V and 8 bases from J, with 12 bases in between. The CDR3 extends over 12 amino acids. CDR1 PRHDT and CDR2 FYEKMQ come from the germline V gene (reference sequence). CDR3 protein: CASSSGVSTQYF. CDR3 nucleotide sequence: TGTGCCAGCAGTTCAGGGGTTAGTACGCAGTATTTT.

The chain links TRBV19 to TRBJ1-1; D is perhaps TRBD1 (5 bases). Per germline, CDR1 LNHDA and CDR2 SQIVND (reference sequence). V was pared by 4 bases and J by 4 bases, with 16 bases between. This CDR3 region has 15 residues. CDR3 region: CASSSLRGESTEAFF. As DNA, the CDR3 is TGTGCCAGTAGTAGTCTTCGGGGGGAGAGCACTGAAGCTTTCTTT.

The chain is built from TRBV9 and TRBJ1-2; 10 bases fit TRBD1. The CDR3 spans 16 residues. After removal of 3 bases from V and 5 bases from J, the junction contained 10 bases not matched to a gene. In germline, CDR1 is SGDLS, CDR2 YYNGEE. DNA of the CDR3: TGTGCCAGCAGCGGTCGGGACAGGGGAAGAATTTATGGCTACACCTTC. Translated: CASSGRDRGRIYGYTF.

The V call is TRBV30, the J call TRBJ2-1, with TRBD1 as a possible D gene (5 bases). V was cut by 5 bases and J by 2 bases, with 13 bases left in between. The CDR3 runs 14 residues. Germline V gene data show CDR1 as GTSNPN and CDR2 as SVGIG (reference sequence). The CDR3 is CAWAGSGTYNEQFF. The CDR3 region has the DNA TGTGCCTGGGCAGGGTCGGGCACCTACAATGAGCAGTTCTTC.

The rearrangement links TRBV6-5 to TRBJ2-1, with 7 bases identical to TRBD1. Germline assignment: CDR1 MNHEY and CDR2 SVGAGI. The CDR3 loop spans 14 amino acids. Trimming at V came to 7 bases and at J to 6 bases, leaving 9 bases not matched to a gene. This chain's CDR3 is CASTDGTELNEQFF. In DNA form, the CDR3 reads TGTGCCAGCACCGACGGGACAGAACTCAATGAGCAGTTCTTC.

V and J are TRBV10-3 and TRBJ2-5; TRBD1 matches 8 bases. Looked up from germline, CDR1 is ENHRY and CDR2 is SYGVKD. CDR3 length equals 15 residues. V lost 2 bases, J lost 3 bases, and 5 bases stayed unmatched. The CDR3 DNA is TGTGCCATCAGTGAGACCGCGACAGGGGAAGAGACCCAGTACTTC. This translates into CAISETATGEETQYF.

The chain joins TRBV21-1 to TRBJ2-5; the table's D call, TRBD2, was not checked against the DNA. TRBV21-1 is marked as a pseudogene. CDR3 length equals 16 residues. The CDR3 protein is CASSKGGGAKEGTQYF. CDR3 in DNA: TGTGCCAGCAGCAAGGGTGGGGGGGCAAAAGAAGGGACCCAGTACTTC.

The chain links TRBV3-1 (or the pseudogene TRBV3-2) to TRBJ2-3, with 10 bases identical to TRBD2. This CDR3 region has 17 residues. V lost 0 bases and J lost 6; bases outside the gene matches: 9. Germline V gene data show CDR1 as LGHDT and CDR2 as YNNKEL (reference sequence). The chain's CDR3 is CASSQDPRLAGVDTQYF. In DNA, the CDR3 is TGTGCCAGCAGCCAAGATCCCCGCCTAGCGGGGGTGGATACGCAGTATTTT.

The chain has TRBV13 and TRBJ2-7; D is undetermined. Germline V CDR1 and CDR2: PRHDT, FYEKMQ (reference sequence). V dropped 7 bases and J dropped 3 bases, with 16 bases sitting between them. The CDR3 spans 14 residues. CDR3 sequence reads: CASTLAGLYYEQYF. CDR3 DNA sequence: TGTGCCAGCACCTTGGCAGGCCTCTACTACGAGCAGTACTTC.

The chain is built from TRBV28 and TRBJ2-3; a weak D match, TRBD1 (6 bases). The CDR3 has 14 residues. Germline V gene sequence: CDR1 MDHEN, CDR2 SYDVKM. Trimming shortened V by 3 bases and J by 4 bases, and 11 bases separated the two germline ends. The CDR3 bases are TGTGCCAGCAGTTTGCAACAGGGCGCAGATACGCAGTATTTT. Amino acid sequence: CASSLQQGADTQYF.

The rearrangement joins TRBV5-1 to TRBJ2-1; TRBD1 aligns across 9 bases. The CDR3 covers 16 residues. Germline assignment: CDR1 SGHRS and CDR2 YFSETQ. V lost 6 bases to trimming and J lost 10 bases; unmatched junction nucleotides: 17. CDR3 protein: CASTDPGQGGVDEQFF. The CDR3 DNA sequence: TGCGCCAGCACCGACCCGGGACAGGGTGGGGTAGACGAGCAGTTCTTC.

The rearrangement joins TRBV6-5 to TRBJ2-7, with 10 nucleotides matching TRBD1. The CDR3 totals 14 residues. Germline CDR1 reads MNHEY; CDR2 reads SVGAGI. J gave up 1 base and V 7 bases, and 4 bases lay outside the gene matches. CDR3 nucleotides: TGTGCCAGCAAGGGACAGGGGTCTTCCTACGAGCAGTACTTC. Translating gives CASKGQGSSYEQYF.

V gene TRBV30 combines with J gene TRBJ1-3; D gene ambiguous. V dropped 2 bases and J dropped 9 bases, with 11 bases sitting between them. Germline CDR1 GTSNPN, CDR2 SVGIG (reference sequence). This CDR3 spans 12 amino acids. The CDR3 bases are TGTGCCTGGAGTAAGGCTCTAGGCACCATATATTTT. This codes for CAWSKALGTIYF.

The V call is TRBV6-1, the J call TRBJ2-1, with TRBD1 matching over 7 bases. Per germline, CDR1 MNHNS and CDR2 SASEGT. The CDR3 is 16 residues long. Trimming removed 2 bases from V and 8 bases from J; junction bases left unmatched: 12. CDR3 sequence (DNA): TGTGCCAGCAGTGAAACAAAGGGACACACAGGGGATGAGCAGTTCTTC. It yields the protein CASSETKGHTGDEQFF.

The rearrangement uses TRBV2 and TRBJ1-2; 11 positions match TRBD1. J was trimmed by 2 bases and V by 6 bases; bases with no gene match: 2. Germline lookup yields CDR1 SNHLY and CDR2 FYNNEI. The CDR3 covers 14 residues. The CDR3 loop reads CASRDRGRNYGYTF. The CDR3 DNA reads TGTGCCAGCAGGGACAGGGGGCGCAACTATGGCTACACCTTC.

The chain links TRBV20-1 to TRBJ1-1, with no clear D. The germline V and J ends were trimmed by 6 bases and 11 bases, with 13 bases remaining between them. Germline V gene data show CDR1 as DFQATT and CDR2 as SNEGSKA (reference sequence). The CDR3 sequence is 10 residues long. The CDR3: CSAHGLRAFF. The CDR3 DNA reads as TGCAGTGCCCACGGACTACGGGCTTTCTTT.

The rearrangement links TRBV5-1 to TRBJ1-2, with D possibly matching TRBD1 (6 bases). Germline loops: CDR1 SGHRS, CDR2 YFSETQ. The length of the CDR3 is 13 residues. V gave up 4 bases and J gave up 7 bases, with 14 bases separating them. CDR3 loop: CASSVGQFSGYTF. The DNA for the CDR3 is TGCGCCAGCAGCGTTGGACAGTTTAGTGGCTACACCTTC.

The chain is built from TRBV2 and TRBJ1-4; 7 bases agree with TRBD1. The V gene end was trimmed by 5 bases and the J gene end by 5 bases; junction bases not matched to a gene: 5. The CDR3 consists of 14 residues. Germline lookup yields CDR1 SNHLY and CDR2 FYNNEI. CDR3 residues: CASSRQGDNEKLFF. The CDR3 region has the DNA TGTGCCAGCAGTAGACAGGGAGACAATGAAAAACTGTTTTTT.

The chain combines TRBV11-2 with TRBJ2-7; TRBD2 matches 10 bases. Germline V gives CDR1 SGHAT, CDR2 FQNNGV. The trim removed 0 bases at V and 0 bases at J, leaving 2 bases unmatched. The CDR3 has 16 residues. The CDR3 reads CASSLDSGGFSYEQYF. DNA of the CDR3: TGTGCCAGCAGCTTAGATAGCGGGGGGTTCTCCTACGAGCAGTACTTC. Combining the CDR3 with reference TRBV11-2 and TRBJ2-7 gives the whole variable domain EAGVAQSPRYKIIEKRQSVAFWCNPISGHATLYWYQQILGQGPKLLIQFQNNGVVDDSQLPKDRFSAERLKGVDSTLKIQPAKLEDSAVYLCASSLDSGGFSYEQYFGPGTRLTVT.

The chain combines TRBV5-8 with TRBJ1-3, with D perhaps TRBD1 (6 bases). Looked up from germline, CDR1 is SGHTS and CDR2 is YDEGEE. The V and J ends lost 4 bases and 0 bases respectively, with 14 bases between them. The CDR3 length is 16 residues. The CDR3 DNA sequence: TGTGCCAGCAGCCAGGGGACGTCCCTCTCTGGAAACACCATATATTTT. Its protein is CASSQGTSLSGNTIYF.